The entry below gives a single T cell receptor (beta chain) sequence along with its context. Its specific antigen is unknown. A far larger clone is just one base off, so this is likely a read error. This specimen belongs to a study of blood T cells in healthy people across ages (dated by TCRdb to the mid-2010s). At the level of the whole study: In model experiments, template switching captured roughly one uniquely barcoded TCR beta cDNA molecule for every two T cells. The study measured age-related changes in TCR beta repertoire diversity using deep sequencing normalized with unique cDNA molecular identifiers. The donors were divided into four age groups: young (average roughly 17 years), middle-aged (approximately 41), aged (about 61) and long-lived (roughly 86). To avoid experimental bias, donors of different ages were distributed randomly across sequencing lanes. Two additional independent replicas of 1 million unique cDNA reads from the same blood draw were analyzed for two donors (one aged 18 to 30 and one aged 80 or older). Beyond this particular receptor, the publication reports: Compared with the aged group, more naive CD4+ T cells, fewer expanded clones and increased TCR diversity were shown by the long-lived group, suggesting age selection. Because the CMV infection status of the donors was unknown, age-related changes in expanded clonotypes may potentially have been confounded. Estimates of total diversity from one million sequenced T cells were regarded as lower bounds and underestimates. Observed TCR beta diversity per million T cells fell roughly linearly with age, and a significant reduction was already apparent by age around 39. A strong correlation was found between observed TCR beta diversity and the percentage of naive T cells measured by flow cytometry. Conclusive comparison of naive and antigen-experienced compartments was prevented by the profiling of bulk unsorted PBMCs.

Systemically healthy Caucasian individuals from Russia, over 30 in total and aged roughly 6 to 100 years, were included as donors. Each donor gave ten milliliters of peripheral blood, collected into EDTA-treated Vacutainer tubes. Ficoll-Paque density-gradient centrifugation was used to isolate PBMCs, with at least 7 million per sample. Total RNA was extracted from PBMCs with Trizol reagent, with at least 6 micrograms obtained per sample. For every donor, an aliquot of PBMCs went through flow cytometry to measure the percentages of naive CD45RAhigh/CD27high T cells. The germline V and J ends show losses of 3 bases and 10 bases respectively, and no gene match explains 9 bases of the junction. From the cysteine through the phenylalanine, the CDR3 covers 14 amino acids. The sequence is cut down to CDR3 DNA, 42 bases in frame from base 1. Library prep was done by 5' RACE. Sequenced on an Illumina HiSeq 2500. The second PCR ran for roughly 7 to 12 cycles and used a J-beta primer mix along with a sample-barcoded 5' primer. Each TCR beta cDNA molecule received a unique molecular identifier from a template-switch 5' adaptor carrying 12 random nucleotides. Each sample yielded at least 3 million CDR3-containing paired-end reads. First-strand cDNA synthesis was performed from all RNA using the Mint cDNA synthesis kit, with priming by a TRBC-specific oligonucleotide. Following uracil-DNA glycosylase treatment, all cDNA underwent a first 18-cycle PCR with the universal primers M1SS and BC2_uni_R. For the original study's pipeline: Each sample was normalized by randomly selecting 1 million high-quality reads, each carrying a distinct molecular identifier. Reads with shared molecular identifiers were discarded instead of being binned into consensus sequences. MiTCR, with a Q25 quality threshold and the strictest error-elimination algorithm, was used for CDR3 identification, clonotype clustering and error correction. A nonparametric unseen species model with Euler transformation was used to estimate a lower bound on total TCR beta diversity. The raw public data were reprocessed by TCRdb itself: fastp quality trimming at Q25, MiXCR clonotype calling, in-frame beta chains only. Rows merge per CDR3 protein into single entries with the most common DNA and genes. The V and J calls here are based on TCRdb, not the publication. This sample holds around 1,500,000 distinct CDR3 sequences; roughly 40% were observed only once. The ten largest make up roughly 7.9% of the sample.

Recombination linked TRBV12-3 or TRBV12-4 to TRBJ2-1, and TRBD1 matches 7 of the central bases. The specimen was blood. This TCR was sampled from a woman between 18 and 30 years old in good health. For the CDR3, the sequence is CASSLTGSSYEQFF. The DNA reads TGTGCCAGCAGTTTGACAGGGAGTTCCTACGAGCAGTTCTTC.